What follows is one T cell receptor beta chain and its context. Its antigen remains unknown. The V gene's germline CDR1 is SGHNT and CDR2 YYREEE (reference sequence). CDR3 length equals 14 residues. V lost 4 bases and J lost 0, with 8 bases in between. This sample's time point: patch test 2, 6 weeks after DPC sensitization. Treatment noted: therapeutic diphenylcyclopropenone sensitization with weekly scalp DPC. It was from unfractionated whole blood that total RNA was extracted. The sample comes from a study of human T cells and chemical hapten exposure. Study conclusions and caveats: The donor cohort had alopecia, so its immune response may not match that of healthy people. Patch test score was positively correlated with the counts of PT1 expanded TCRs. With regard to DPC sensitization, TCRs above 1 in 1000 frequency did not change.

MiXCR, applied by TCRdb to the RACE reads, yields one record per CDR3 protein. The table includes 350,000 to 400,000 distinct CDR3 sequences, about 6.9% detected once. The genes are TRBV5-4 and TRBJ1-5; no clear D gene. Source: whole blood, taken in connection with sensitization to the hapten diphenylcyclopropenone (DPC). This receptor was identified in a woman aged 18-29 years with alopecia areata. Some clones in this sample may be carry-over from other donors' samples. CDR3: CASSARDSNQPQHF. CDR3 DNA: TGTGCCAGCAGCGCAAGGGATAGCAATCAGCCCCAGCATTTT.